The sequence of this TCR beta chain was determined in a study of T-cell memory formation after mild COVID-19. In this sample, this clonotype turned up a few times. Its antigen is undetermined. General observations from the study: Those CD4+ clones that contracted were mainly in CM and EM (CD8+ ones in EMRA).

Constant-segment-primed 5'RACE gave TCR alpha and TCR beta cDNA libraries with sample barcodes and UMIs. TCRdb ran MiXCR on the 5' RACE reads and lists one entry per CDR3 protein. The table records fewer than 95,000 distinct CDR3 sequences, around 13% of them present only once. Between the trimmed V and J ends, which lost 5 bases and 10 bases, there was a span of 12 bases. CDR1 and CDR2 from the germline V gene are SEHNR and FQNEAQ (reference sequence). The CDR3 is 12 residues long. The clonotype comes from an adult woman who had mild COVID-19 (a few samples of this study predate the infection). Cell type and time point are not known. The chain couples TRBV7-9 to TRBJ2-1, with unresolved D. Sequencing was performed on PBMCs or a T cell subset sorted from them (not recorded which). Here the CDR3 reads CASSTLTWEQFF. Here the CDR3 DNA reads TGTGCCAGCAGCACCTTAACTTGGGAGCAGTTCTTC.